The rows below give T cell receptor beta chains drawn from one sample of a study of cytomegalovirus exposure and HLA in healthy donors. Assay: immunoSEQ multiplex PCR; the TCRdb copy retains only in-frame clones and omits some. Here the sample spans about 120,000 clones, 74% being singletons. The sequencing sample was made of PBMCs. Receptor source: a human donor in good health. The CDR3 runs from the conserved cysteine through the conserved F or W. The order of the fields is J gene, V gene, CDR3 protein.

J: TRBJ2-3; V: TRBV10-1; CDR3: CASSEGLAGGPRYF
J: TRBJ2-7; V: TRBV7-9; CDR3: CASSLETVPEQYF
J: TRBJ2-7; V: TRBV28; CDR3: CASSPPASYEQYF
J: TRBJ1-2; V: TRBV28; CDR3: CASSTPAGGDYGYTF
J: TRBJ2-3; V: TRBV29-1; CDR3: CSVGRGSPTDTQYF
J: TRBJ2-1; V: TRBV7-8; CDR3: CASSLAAWQGANEQFF
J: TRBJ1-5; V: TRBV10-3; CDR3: CAIMSGIGQPQHF
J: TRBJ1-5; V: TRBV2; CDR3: CASRNQGGRNQPQHF
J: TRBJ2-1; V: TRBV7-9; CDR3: CASSLDVQTDEQFF
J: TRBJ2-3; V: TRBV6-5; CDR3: CASSYGGRASTDTQYF
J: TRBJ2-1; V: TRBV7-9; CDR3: CASSSGDSGRFDEQFF
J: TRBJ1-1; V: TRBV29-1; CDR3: CSVGEGVNTEAFF
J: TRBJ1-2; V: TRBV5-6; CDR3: CASRQRLQGANYGYTF
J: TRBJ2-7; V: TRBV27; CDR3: CASSPPPGTGVNEQYF
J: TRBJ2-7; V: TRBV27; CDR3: CASKGQASYEQYF
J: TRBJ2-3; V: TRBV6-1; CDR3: CANQRGPGTDTQYF
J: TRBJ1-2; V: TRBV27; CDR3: CASSLQGSYGYTF
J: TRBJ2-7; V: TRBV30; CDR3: CAWSQDRGDEQYF
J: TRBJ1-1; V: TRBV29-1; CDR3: CSVTQLGGTEAFF
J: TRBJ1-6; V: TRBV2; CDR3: CASSPGGKRSPLHF
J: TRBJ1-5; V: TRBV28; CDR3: CASSFEGRGSDQPQHF
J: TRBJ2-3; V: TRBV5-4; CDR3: CASSRRDLTDTQYF
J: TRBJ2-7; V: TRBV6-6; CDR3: CASRPGQGASYEQYF
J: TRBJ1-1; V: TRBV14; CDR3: CASSQARGHTGGAKKAEAFF
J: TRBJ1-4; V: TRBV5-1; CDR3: CASSLYGTENEKLFF
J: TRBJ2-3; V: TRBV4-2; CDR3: CASSQDPQGGTDTQYF
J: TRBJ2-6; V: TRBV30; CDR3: CAWMRQARGVLTF
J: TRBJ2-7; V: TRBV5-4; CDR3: CASSGAGGMMYEQYF
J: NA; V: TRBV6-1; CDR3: CASSDPPGDEQYF
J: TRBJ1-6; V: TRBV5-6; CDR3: CASSPRETNSPLHF
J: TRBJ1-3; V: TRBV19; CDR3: CASNPAGTKRNTIYF